The 10 T cell receptor beta chains given below trace back to one sample, sequenced in a study of patients and donors after allogeneic stem cell transplantation. TCRdb fed the RT-PCR reads into MiXCR, producing one record per CDR3 protein. This table has about 200,000 distinct CDR3 sequences, approximately 41% appearing once. The sample consisted of blood, either unsorted or a sorted T cell fraction (not recorded which). These TCRs come from a human donor who was either an allogeneic HSCT recipient or a stem cell or donor lymphocyte infusion donor (not recorded which). It is not recorded whose cells these are; they may come from a transplant donor.

The rearrangement joins TRBV20-1 to TRBJ1-5; D ambiguous. V dropped 3 bases and J dropped 5 bases, with 11 bases sitting between them. CDR1 is DFQATT and CDR2 is SNEGSKA in the germline V gene (reference sequence). The CDR3 consists of 13 residues. Written as DNA, the CDR3 is TGCAGTGCTAGCGGTTCCAGAGATCAGCCCCAGCATTTT. Residues: CSASGSRDQPQHF.

The rearrangement links TRBV12-3 or TRBV12-4 to TRBJ1-4; 7 bases are a match to TRBD1. This CDR3 is 13 amino acids long. The V segment lost 7 bases and the J segment 6 bases; nucleotides outside the gene matches: 5. In nucleotides, the CDR3 is TGTGCCAGCATTGGGGACAGTGATGAAAAACTGTTTTTT. As protein: CASIGDSDEKLFF.

This clonotype was seen only a few times. The genes are TRBV28 and TRBJ1-4; weak D call: TRBD1 (5 bases). The germline gives CDR1 MDHEN, CDR2 SYDVKM. The CDR3 runs 13 residues. The V and J ends lost 11 bases and 3 bases respectively, with 13 bases between them. The CDR3 spells CAYGGEANEKLFF. In DNA, the CDR3 is TGTGCCTACGGGGGGGAGGCTAATGAAAAACTGTTTTTT.

The chain joins TRBV12-3 or TRBV12-4 to TRBJ1-6, with TRBD1 matching 7 bases. V shed 7 bases and J 10 bases; nucleotides not matched to a gene: 10. The CDR3 extends over 14 amino acids. As DNA, the CDR3 is TGTGCCAGCAACAACAGGGGAGATAGCTCACCCCTCCACTTT. The encoded protein is CASNNRGDSSPLHF.

This clonotype was counted only a few times. The chain links TRBV12-3 or TRBV12-4 to TRBJ2-4; D not resolved. V was clipped by 6 bases and J by 0 bases, with 18 bases between them. The CDR3 consists of 17 residues. DNA for the CDR3: TGTGCCAGCAGCCCCCCCCCGGGCCCCCTAGCCAAAAACATTCAGTACTTC. Translated, it gives CASSPPPGPLAKNIQYF.

This clonotype has more than one count but fewer than ten. This chain joins TRBV29-1 and TRBJ1-5; no clear D. CDR1 SQVTM and CDR2 ANQGSEA come from the germline V gene. The ends were cut back, 5 bases at V and 3 bases at J, with 14 bases in the middle. The CDR3 is made up of 14 amino acids. The CDR3 nucleotides read TGCAGCGTTTATTTTGACTTGCCCAATCAGCCCCAGCATTTT. This sequence encodes CSVYFDLPNQPQHF.

This clonotype was detected a few times. The chain carries TRBV20-1 and TRBJ1-1; D may be TRBD1 (5 bases). The length of the CDR3 is 14 residues. V was cut by 4 bases and J by 5 bases, with 17 bases left in between. Germline CDR1 DFQATT, CDR2 SNEGSKA (reference sequence). The CDR3 coding sequence is TGCAGTGCTATTCACAGGAGAGGGAATACTGAAGCTTTCTTT. Its translation is CSAIHRRGNTEAFF.

The V and J genes are TRBV30 and TRBJ1-1; no clear D. Germline V gene lookup returns CDR1 GTSNPN and CDR2 SVGIG (reference sequence). The germline V and J ends were trimmed by 1 base and 3 bases, with 9 bases remaining between them. The CDR3 totals 13 residues. Here the CDR3 DNA reads TGTGCCTGGAGTGGGAGTTTCGACACTGAAGCTTTCTTT. Its translation: CAWSGSFDTEAFF.

This clonotype was counted only a few times. The rearrangement uses TRBV20-1 and TRBJ2-3; TRBD2 matches 9 bases. The CDR3 is 16 amino acids. Germline V gene data show CDR1 as DFQATT and CDR2 as SNEGSKA (reference sequence). The trim removed 4 bases at V and 3 bases at J, leaving 11 bases unmatched. This chain's CDR3 is CSAIGLARVGTDTQYF. Written as DNA, the CDR3 is TGCAGTGCTATCGGACTAGCGAGAGTTGGGACAGATACGCAGTATTTT.

The chain is built from TRBV7-3 and TRBJ2-1; 14 nucleotides align to TRBD2. Looked up from germline, CDR1 is SGHTA and CDR2 is FQGTGA. The CDR3 is made up of 17 amino acids. J gave up 6 bases and V 3 bases, and 7 bases lay outside the gene matches. This chain's CDR3 is CASSFGAGTSGSNEQFF. Written as DNA, the CDR3 is TGTGCCAGCAGCTTTGGGGCCGGGACTAGCGGGAGCAATGAGCAGTTCTTC.